Below, 22 T cell receptor beta chains from the same sample are listed, as sequenced in a study of regulatory T cells in long-lasting Graves disease. Sample time point: newly diagnosed GD, antithyroid drugs for less than 3 months. From PBMCs, RNA was extracted and then used to make the TCR library. Both iRepertoire HTBI primers and Arm-PCR of CDR3 regions were used to build the TCR beta libraries. TCRdb re-called the multiplex PCR reads with MiXCR, one entry per CDR3 protein. Of 410,000 or so distinct CDR3 sequences listed, under 15% are singletons. Another study also made use of these data, one on T cells in Graves' hyperthyroidism and ophthalmopathy.

Material: peripheral blood mononuclear cells (PBMCs), obtained at new diagnosis, from a patient treated with antithyroid drugs. All receptors come from a woman in her 30s with Graves disease.

This clonotype showed up many times. The J gene is TRBJ2-7, the V gene TRBV11-3; 7 positions match TRBD2. V gave up 8 bases and J gave up 3 bases; unmatched junction bases: 7. CDR3 length equals 13 residues. From germline, CDR1 is SGHNT and CDR2 YENEEA. This chain's CDR3 is CASGGGTNYEQYF. In DNA form, the CDR3 reads TGTGCCAGCGGGGGGGGGACTAACTACGAGCAGTACTTC. The variable domain in full, with the rest retrieved from reference TRBV11-3 and TRBJ2-7, is EAGVVQSPRYKIIEKKQPVAFWCNPISGHNTLYWYLQNLGQGPELLIRYENEEAVDDSQLPKDRFSAERLKGVDSTLKIQPAELGDSAVYLCASGGGTNYEQYFGPGTRLTVT.

This clonotype was seen many times. The V and J genes are TRBV28 and TRBJ2-3; 8 nucleotides match TRBD2. CDR1 and CDR2 (germline): MDHEN, SYDVKM. The CDR3 is made up of 19 amino acids. J was trimmed by 1 base and V by 1 base; bases with no gene match: 13. The CDR3 DNA is TGTGCCAGCAGTTTATCCGGGACTAGAGGGGGGGTCGGCACAGATACGCAGTATTTT. Encoded protein: CASSLSGTRGGVGTDTQYF.

In this sample, this clonotype turned up a few times. The rearrangement links TRBV20-1 to TRBJ2-1; TRBD1 agrees at 7 bases. V shed 5 bases, J shed 6 bases, and the junction held 7 bases outside the gene matches. This CDR3 comprises 13 residues. Germline CDR1 reads DFQATT; CDR2 reads SNEGSKA (reference sequence). CDR3 bases: TGCAGTGCTCGGACAGGTCAATCCAATGAGCAGTTCTTC. It specifies CSARTGQSNEQFF.

This clonotype was found a few times. The V call is TRBV19, the J call TRBJ1-1; no clear D. Trimming left V 6 bases short and J 1 base short, with 12 bases between. This CDR3 comprises 14 residues. Germline V gene sequence: CDR1 LNHDA, CDR2 SQIVND (reference sequence). The DNA of the CDR3 is TGTGCCAGTAGCGTGAACAGACAGAACACTGAAGCTTTCTTT. Translated: CASSVNRQNTEAFF.

This clonotype was counted at least ten times. The rearrangement joins TRBV7-3 to TRBJ2-1, with D perhaps TRBD1 or TRBD2 (7 bases each). The length of the CDR3 is 17 residues. Looked up from germline, CDR1 is SGHTA and CDR2 is FQGTGA. Trimming took 2 bases from V and 5 from J, leaving 19 bases between them. The CDR3 loop is CASSLSGGRGPNNEQFF. In DNA, the CDR3 is TGTGCCAGCAGCTTATCTGGAGGGAGGGGGCCTAACAATGAGCAGTTCTTC.

This clonotype has just a few counts. The chain joins TRBV20-1 to TRBJ2-7; 7 bases map to TRBD1. The germline gives CDR1 DFQATT, CDR2 SNEGSKA (reference sequence). The CDR3 has 16 amino acids. Trimming at V came to 0 bases and at J to 2 bases, leaving 10 bases not matched to a gene. The CDR3 loop is CSARDARRDSTYEQYF. CDR3 nucleotide sequence: TGCAGTGCTAGAGATGCCCGCAGGGACAGCACCTACGAGCAGTACTTC.

A word on this clonotype: Germline is not matched at one junction end, which may reflect a read error. The genes are TRBV6-1 and TRBJ2-5; D is tentatively TRBD1 or TRBD2 (7 bases each). The CDR3 is 12 residues long. In germline, CDR1 is MNHNS, CDR2 SASEGT. CDR3 in amino acids: CASKRTGPGGDF. CDR3 in DNA: TGTGCCAGCAAGCGGACAGGCCCAGGGGGGGACTTC.

This clonotype was observed at least ten times. The CDR3 sequence: CASSFPGQVLKNEQFF. The CDR3 DNA is TGTGCCAGCAGCTTCCCGGGACAGGTCCTAAAGAATGAGCAGTTCTTC. V is TRBV11-2 and J is TRBJ2-1; TRBD1 matches at 8 bases. The germline V gene has CDR1 SGHAT and CDR2 FQNNGV. V trimming: 3 bases; J trimming: 7 bases; junction bases outside the gene matches: 11. This CDR3 comprises 16 residues.

There are a few counts of this clonotype. J is TRBJ2-1 and V is TRBV11-3; D gene uncertain. Between the trimmed V and J ends, which lost 5 bases and 4 bases, there was a span of 9 bases. This CDR3 spans 13 amino acids. CDR1 and CDR2 from the germline V gene are SGHNT and YENEEA. CDR3 DNA: TGTGCCAGCAGCCCCCGGAATTACAATGAGCAGTTCTTC. It specifies CASSPRNYNEQFF.

This clonotype was seen repeatedly, ten times or more. The V and J genes are TRBV6-1 and TRBJ2-1, with D unresolved. The length of the CDR3 is 15 residues. The germline CDR1 and CDR2 sequences are MNHNS and SASEGT. Trimming took off 6 bases at V and 0 bases at J, with 12 bases between the two ends. CDR3 nucleotides: TGTGCCAGCAGCTCTCTACAAAGCTCCTACAATGAGCAGTTCTTC. It translates to CASSSLQSSYNEQFF.

Points on this clonotype: This probably arose from a read error, given a far larger clone one base away. This rearrangement joins TRBV11-2 to TRBJ2-7; D is perhaps TRBD2 (6 bases). V was clipped by 1 base and J by 7 bases, with 17 bases between them. CDR3 length: 15 amino acids. Germline loops: CDR1 SGHAT, CDR2 FQNNGV. The CDR3 DNA sequence: TGTGCCAGCAGCTTAGTAGCCGGGAGCGGTTATGAGCAGTACTTC. It encodes CASSLVAGSGYEQYF.

This clonotype has just a few counts. This chain joins TRBV29-1 and TRBJ2-3, with TRBD2 identical over 11 bases. The V and J ends lost 7 bases and 6 bases, in that order; junction bases with no gene match: 21. The CDR3 extends over 18 amino acids. Germline V gene data show CDR1 as SQVTM and CDR2 as ANQGSEA. The CDR3 nucleotides are TGCAGCGCCACGAGGGTCTGGCTAGCGGGAGGATTGGTGGATACGCAGTATTTT. It codes for CSATRVWLAGGLVDTQYF.

The chain couples TRBV9 to TRBJ2-1; 7 nucleotides align to TRBD2. J was trimmed by 2 bases and V by 6 bases; bases with no gene match: 5. CDR1 and CDR2 (germline): SGDLS, YYNGEE. The CDR3 has 14 amino acids. The CDR3 here is CASKEAGTYNEQFF. The CDR3 bases are TGTGCCAGCAAAGAAGCGGGAACCTACAATGAGCAGTTCTTC.

This clonotype was detected ten times or more. This chain links TRBV10-3 with TRBJ2-5; TRBD1 or TRBD2 may be the D gene (5 bases each). This CDR3 comprises 16 residues. The V end was cut by 3 bases, the J end by 4 bases, with 18 bases between. Germline CDR1 is ENHRY and CDR2 is SYGVKD. CDR3 nucleotides: TGTGCCATCAGTGACCCGGGGCCTACCTTTTTAGAGACCCAGTACTTC. Translation: CAISDPGPTFLETQYF.

This rearrangement joins TRBV6-2 or TRBV6-3 to TRBJ2-7; perhaps D is TRBD1 or TRBD2 (5 bases each). Germline-derived CDR1 and CDR2 are MNHEY and SVGEGT. This CDR3 region has 15 residues. Trimming removed 6 bases from V and 6 bases from J, with 21 bases in between. The CDR3 loop is CASRPSSGRTSEQYF. For the CDR3, the DNA is TGTGCCAGCAGACCTTCTTCGGGACGCACAAGCGAGCAGTACTTC.

This clonotype was seen repeatedly, ten times or more. The J gene is TRBJ2-1, the V gene TRBV7-9, with 11 bases fitting TRBD2. Losses at the gene ends were 1 base for V and 7 bases for J; bases not matched to a gene: 9. This CDR3 region has 17 residues. The germline gives CDR1 SEHNR, CDR2 FQNEAQ (reference sequence). The CDR3 nucleotides are TGTGCCAGCAGCTTAGGGCTAGCGGGAGGTTGGCTGAATGAGCAGTTCTTC. This encodes CASSLGLAGGWLNEQFF.

CDR3 in amino acids: CATSDPGLAGVYTGELFF. As DNA, the CDR3 is TGTGCCACCAGTGACCCGGGACTAGCGGGAGTATACACCGGGGAGCTGTTTTTT. The chain links TRBV24-1 to TRBJ2-2; 14 bases map to TRBD2. CDR3 length: 18 amino acids. Germline V gene data show CDR1 as KGHDR and CDR2 as SFDVKD. The trim removed 4 bases at V and 3 bases at J, leaving 6 bases unmatched.

In its sample, this clonotype was seen many times. The rearrangement uses TRBV5-4 and TRBJ1-1; D is uncertain. The germline gives CDR1 SGHNT, CDR2 YYREEE (reference sequence). V was cut by 2 bases and J by 0 bases, with 11 bases left in between. The CDR3 loop spans 15 amino acids. The CDR3 region is CASSLGPPVNTEAFF. CDR3 nucleotides: TGTGCCAGCAGCTTAGGACCCCCCGTGAACACTGAAGCTTTCTTT.

This clonotype was counted ten times or more. The rearrangement links TRBV4-1 to TRBJ2-7, with D perhaps matching TRBD1 or TRBD2 (5 bases each). This CDR3 comprises 19 residues. Germline assignment: CDR1 MGHRA and CDR2 YSYEKL. Trimming took 4 bases from V and 0 from J, leaving 25 bases between them. CDR3 DNA: TGCGCCAGCAGCCCATCCCGGGGTACGACAGTCCTCGGCTCCTACGAGCAGTACTTC. Encoded protein: CASSPSRGTTVLGSYEQYF.

Ten or more counts support this clonotype. V gene TRBV6-2 or TRBV6-3 combines with J gene TRBJ2-7; D is uncertain. Germline values: CDR1 MNHEY, CDR2 SVGEGT. Trimming stripped 2 bases from V and 6 bases from J, with 20 bases between. The CDR3 has 16 amino acids. The DNA of the CDR3 is TGTGCCAGCAGTTACCCCGTAACCAGACGGTCCGCCGAGCAGTACTTC. This sequence encodes CASSYPVTRRSAEQYF.

This clonotype occurred many times. The V gene is TRBV6-2 or TRBV6-3, the J gene TRBJ2-3; 7 nucleotides align to TRBD2. The length of the CDR3 is 15 residues. Germline-derived CDR1 and CDR2 are MNHEY and SVGEGT. Germline trimming cut 7 bases from V and 1 base from J; bases unmatched to any gene: 8. CDR3 in amino acids: CASTESGRGTDTQYF. CDR3 in DNA: TGTGCCAGCACCGAAAGTGGGAGGGGCACAGATACGCAGTATTTT.

The table lists this clonotype with a few counts. The chain combines TRBV9 with TRBJ2-1, with 9 bases identical to TRBD2. Trimming took 4 bases from V and 6 from J; bases not matched to a gene: 11. The CDR3 runs to 16 residues. The germline gives CDR1 SGDLS, CDR2 YYNGEE. The chain's CDR3 is CASSLATSGFGNEQFF. CDR3 bases: TGTGCCAGCAGCTTAGCGACTAGCGGTTTCGGCAATGAGCAGTTCTTC.